This T cell receptor beta chain was recovered during a study of T cell repertoires in cytomegalovirus infection (dated by TCRdb to between 2019 and 2020). A note on the overall study: Peptide stimulations targeted recently identified HLA-C-restricted CMV epitopes, whose presentation resists viral immunomodulation, together with well-studied HLA-B-restricted epitopes. Donor HLA type was relevant to the analysis, as public TCR beta signatures indicated carriage of CMV infection together with the matching HLA type.

The cysteine opens and the phenylalanine closes a CDR3 of 17 amino acids. Only the CDR3 DNA is retained, 51 bases long and in frame from the first base. Ends trimmed: V by 5 bases, J by 1 base; bases unmatched to a gene: 9. The germline V gene supplies CDR1 ENHRY and CDR2 SYGVKD. What the study reported, not specific to this receptor: Cumulative frequency of public TCR beta family members discriminated carriers of CMV infection plus the relevant HLA type in this cohort and an independent roughly 330-donor cohort. The ex vivo response was dominated by HLA-C-restricted CMV-specific TCR beta clonotypes, and the single most frequent clonotype in two of eight donors was supplied by these HLA-C-restricted clonotypes.

The treatment or condition label, read with the paper, signifies: in vitro stimulation with specific CMV peptide epitopes to enrich CMV-specific T cells. This clonotype was counted only a few times. Its antigen has not been determined. No quality values exist for individual bases; no much larger clone is one base distant. Sequencing was performed on an Illumina HiSeq 1500. TCRdb itself trimmed the public reads at Q25 with fastp, ran MiXCR and retained productive beta chains. All rows with the same CDR3 protein become a single entry with the most common DNA and genes. The sample table records fewer than 1,000,000 distinct CDR3 sequences; approximately 31% of these occur just once. The ten largest account for around 15% of the sample.

The specimen was cultured CD8+ T cells from PBMCs, collected from culture after CMV antigen stimulation. The chain is made from TRBV10-3 and TRBJ2-2; a stretch of 8 junction bases matches TRBD1. This TCR derives from a human donor in good health (CMV status not recorded). Some clones in this sample may be carry-over from other donors' samples. The nucleotide sequence reads TGTGCCATCAGTCCCCTGACGGGACAGGAGAACACCGGGGAGCTGTTTTTT. It translates as CAISPLTGQENTGELFF.